A selection of T cell receptor beta chains follows, all from one sample in a study of type 1 and type 2 diabetes patients. TCRdb ran MiXCR on the multiplex PCR reads and lists one entry per CDR3 protein. The sample holds 250,000 to 300,000 distinct CDR3 sequences, around 47% seen once. Sample: peripheral blood mononuclear cells (PBMCs). The receptors stem from a man aged 18 to 29 with type 2 diabetes. CDR3s include the opening cysteine and the closing phenylalanine or tryptophan. D genes are given only for firm matches. Rows give clone size only sometimes, using once, few, many, or a class for an expanded clone.

clone size | D gene | J gene | V gene | CDR3 protein | CDR3 DNA
NA | TRBD1 | TRBJ2-1 | TRBV3-1 | CASSQRQGLSNEQFF | TGTGCCAGCAGCCAACGACAGGGATTAAGCAATGAGCAGTTCTTC
many | NA | TRBJ2-7 | TRBV6-5 | CASSYGGHEQYF | TGTGCCAGCAGTTACGGGGGCCACGAGCAGTACTTC
NA | TRBD2 | TRBJ2-3 | TRBV4-2 | CASSQELAGTTDTQYF | TGTGCCAGCAGCCAAGAACTAGCGGGAACCACAGATACGCAGTATTTT
few | NA | TRBJ1-1 | TRBV20-1 | CSAALGAGREAFF | TGCAGTGCTGCCTTGGGGGCAGGGAGAGAAGCTTTCTTT
few | TRBD2 | TRBJ2-5 | TRBV28 | CASRVMGGEETQYF | TGTGCCAGCAGGGTGATGGGGGGGGAAGAGACCCAGTACTTC
NA | TRBD1 | TRBJ1-1 | TRBV6-4 | CASSQGTEEAFF | TGTGCCAGCAGTCAAGGGACAGAAGAAGCTTTCTTT
NA | NA | TRBJ1-1 | TRBV20-1 | CSAIRIQGLNTEAFF | TGCAGTGCTATCCGCATACAGGGCCTGAACACTGAAGCTTTCTTT
few | NA | TRBJ2-2 | TRBV9 | CASSVGGGELFF | TGTGCCAGCAGCGTAGGGGGAGGGGAGCTGTTTTTT
NA | TRBD1 | TRBJ2-6 | TRBV29-1 | CSVRTGTGANVLTF | TGCAGCGTCCGGACAGGGACTGGGGCCAACGTCCTGACTTTC
few | NA | TRBJ2-1 | TRBV29-1 | CSVEGLPARADEQFF | TGCAGCGTTGAAGGGCTACCGGCCCGGGCGGATGAGCAGTTCTTC
NA | NA | TRBJ1-1 | TRBV28 | CASSTSAAGKAEAFF | TGTGCCAGCAGTACCTCCGCGGCAGGCAAGGCTGAAGCTTTCTTT
NA | NA | TRBJ1-1 | TRBV11-3 | CASSEQGNTEAFF | TGTGCCAGCAGCGAACAGGGGAACACTGAAGCTTTCTTT
NA | NA | TRBJ1-1 | TRBV4-1 | CASGEENTEAFF | TGCGCCAGCGGGGAGGAGAACACTGAAGCTTTCTTT
NA | NA | TRBJ2-7 | TRBV15 | CATSLDLGPCEQYF | TGTGCCACCAGCCTCGATTTAGGGCCGTGCGAGCAGTACTTC
NA | NA | TRBJ2-3 | TRBV6-4 | CASSGEASTDTQYF | TGTGCCAGCAGTGGGGAGGCTAGCACAGATACGCAGTATTTT
NA | NA | TRBJ2-3 | TRBV2 | CASSYPGTDTQYF | TGTGCCAGCAGTTATCCAGGGACAGATACGCAGTATTTT
few | NA | TRBJ2-2 | TRBV5-1 | CASSPAGYNTGELFF | TGCGCCAGCAGCCCCGCGGGTTACAACACCGGGGAGCTGTTTTTT
NA | NA | TRBJ2-7 | TRBV19 | CASSIADSNYEQYF | TGTGCCAGTAGTATAGCGGACAGCAACTACGAGCAGTACTTC
NA | NA | TRBJ1-2 | TRBV5-1 | CASSLYDRARAF | TGCGCCAGCAGCTTGTATGATAGGGCCAGGGCCTTC